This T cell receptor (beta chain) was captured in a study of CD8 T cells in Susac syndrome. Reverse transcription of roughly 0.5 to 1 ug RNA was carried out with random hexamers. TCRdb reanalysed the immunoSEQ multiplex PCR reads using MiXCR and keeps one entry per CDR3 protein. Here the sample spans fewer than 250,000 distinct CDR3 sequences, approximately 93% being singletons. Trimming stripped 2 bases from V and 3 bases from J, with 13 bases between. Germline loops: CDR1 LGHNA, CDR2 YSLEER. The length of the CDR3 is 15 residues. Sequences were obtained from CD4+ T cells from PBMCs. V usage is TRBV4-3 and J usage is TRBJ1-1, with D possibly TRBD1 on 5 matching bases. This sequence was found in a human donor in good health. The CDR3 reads CASSQYSKGDTEAFF. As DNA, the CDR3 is TGCGCCAGCAGCCAATATTCTAAAGGGGACACTGAAGCTTTCTTT.